These T cell receptor beta chains were read from a single sample in a study of technical replicates of blood from a few donors. Method: immunoSEQ multiplex PCR; TCRdb's copy keeps in-frame clones and lacks some. The profile shows about 71,000 clones, roughly 92% of them singletons. The sample consisted of T cells isolated from PBMCs. These receptors were collected from a human donor in good health. CDR3s include the opening cysteine and the closing phenylalanine or tryptophan. D genes are given only for firm matches. Not all rows give a size; the values are once, few, many and, for expanded clones, a class.

D gene	J gene	clone size	V gene	CDR3 protein	CDR3 DNA
NA	TRBJ1-4	NA	TRBV6-5	CASSPGRGGEKLFF	TGTGCCAGCAGCCCGGGAAGGGGAGGCGAAAAACTGTTTTTT
TRBD1	TRBJ2-7	NA	TRBV6-5	CASSFRDRGPYEQYF	TGTGCCAGCAGTTTCCGGGACAGAGGGCCGTACGAGCAGTACTTC
NA	TRBJ2-1	few	TRBV19	CATGTEYNEQFF	TGTGCCACTGGGACTGAGTACAATGAGCAGTTCTTC
TRBD1	TRBJ2-7	NA	TRBV9	CASSGQGAYEQYF	TGTGCTAGCTCCGGACAGGGGGCTTACGAGCAGTACTTC
NA	TRBJ2-7	NA	TRBV28	CASRTVVAYEQYF	TGTGCCAGCCGAACGGTCGTAGCCTACGAGCAGTACTTC
TRBD2	TRBJ2-5	NA	TRBV18	CASSPRGLAAQETQYF	TGTGCCAGCTCACCACGGGGACTAGCGGCCCAAGAGACCCAGTACTTC
TRBD2	TRBJ2-1	NA	TRBV6-5	CATMREGWDEQFF	TGTGCCACCATGCGGGAGGGCTGGGATGAGCAGTTCTTC
NA	TRBJ1-1	NA	TRBV7-9	CASSLPQGGNTEAFF	TGTGCCAGCAGCTTACCGCAGGGAGGTAACACTGAAGCTTTCTTT
NA	TRBJ1-4	NA	TRBV6-5	CASSLREDEKLFF	TGTGCCAGCAGTTTACGTGAGGATGAAAAACTGTTTTTT
TRBD2	TRBJ2-7	NA	TRBV30	CASNLGLAGLTSYEQYF	TGTGCCTCAAATCTTGGACTAGCGGGCTTAACCTCCTACGAGCAGTACTTC
NA	TRBJ2-1	NA	TRBV25-1	CASSVSSNEQFF	TGTGCCAGCAGTGTGTCGTCCAATGAGCAGTTCTTC
NA	TRBJ2-7	NA	TRBV5-1	CASSGSGLSYEQYF	TGCGCCAGCAGCGGTTCGGGACTCTCCTACGAGCAGTACTTC
NA	TRBJ1-3	NA	TRBV6-1	CASSEMRAGGNTIYF	TGTGCCAGCAGCGAGATGAGGGCTGGGGGAAACACCATATATTTT
TRBD2	TRBJ2-2	NA	TRBV11-2	CASSLSGRNTGELFF	TGTGCCAGCAGCTTAAGCGGGAGGAACACCGGGGAGCTGTTTTTT
NA	TRBJ1-3	once	TRBV2	CASSLISGNTIYF	TGTGCCAGCAGCCTAATCTCTGGAAACACCATATATTTT
NA	TRBJ2-5	NA	TRBV7-6	CASSPQEGETQYF	TGTGCCAGCAGCCCCCAGGAGGGAGAGACCCAGTACTTC